This record covers a single TCR beta chain. As yet, its antigen is unknown. The data stem from a study of graft-versus-host responses after intestinal transplantation. Whole-study results and caveats: Subjects displaying graft-donor T cell macrochimerism possessed elevated graft-versus-host to host-versus-graft clonal ratios inside allografts. Some GvH clones were seen earlier in gut or blood, suggesting intestinal origin.

The CDR3 extends over 14 amino acids. Trimming removed 2 bases from V and 8 bases from J, with 15 bases in between. The germline V gene has CDR1 MNHEY and CDR2 SVGAGI. Produced via immunoSEQ multiplex PCR; TCRdb's table is partial and in-frame only. The sample holds over 100,000 clones, approximately 92% seen once. This receptor was identified in a human donor who received an intestinal transplant. The sample consisted of unstimulated CD4+ T cells sorted from spleen or lymph node cells, taken before intestinal transplant. The chain couples TRBV6-5 to TRBJ1-2, with a possible D match to TRBD1 (6 bases). Written as DNA, the CDR3 is TGTGCCAGCAGTTACGGGGGCAGCGGCCGGGGCTACACCTTC. Translation: CASSYGGSGRGYTF.